This section outlines one T cell receptor (beta chain) sequence together with its context. Its specificity is unknown. Looked up from germline, CDR1 is LGHNT and CDR2 is FRNRAP. This CDR3 contains 13 residues. TCRbeta libraries were built with three rounds of nested PCR, modified from ARM-PCR. In TCRdb, the multiplex PCR reads were re-called with MiXCR into one record per CDR3 protein. Seen here are 120,000 or so distinct CDR3 sequences, approximately 87% observed once, and the top ten hold approximately 24%. This entry is derived from a study of tumor and adjacent non-tumor tissue in lung cancer. No cell sorting was done before RNA was extracted from the tissue. Newly diagnosed lung cancer patients had thoracic surgery in China, August–late 2014, without prior chemotherapy. General study points: Compared with tumor, normal lung showed significantly lower TCR diversity.

The rearrangement links TRBV12-5 to TRBJ1-5, with 7 positions matching TRBD1. This clonotype was obtained from a man aged 70 or older with non-small cell lung cancer. Sequenced material: lung tumor tissue. As DNA, the CDR3 is TGTGTTAATGGCCCGGACAGGAATCAGCCCCAGCATTTT. Translation: CVNGPDRNQPQHF. The variable domain in full, completed from reference TRBV12-5 and TRBJ1-5, reads DARVTQTPRHKVTEMGQEVTMRCQPILGHNTVFWYRQTMMQGLELLAYFRNRAPLDDSGMPKDRFSAEMPDATLATLKIQPSEPRDSAVYFCVNGPDRNQPQHFGDGTRLSIL.